These 9 T cell receptor beta chains were all obtained from the same sample, sequenced in a study of blood T cell repertoires in COVID-19. The assay was immunoSEQ multiplex PCR, and TCRdb's table has in-frame clones only and misses some. In the table there are some 200,000 clones, 85% of which are singletons. The sequencing input was peripheral blood. These TCRs come from a man aged 45-65 years who had recovered from COVID-19.

The V gene is TRBV28, the J gene TRBJ2-7, with D possibly being TRBD2 (6 bases). With 3 bases removed from V and 0 bases from J, the gap between germline ends came to 21 bases. The CDR3 totals 18 residues. Germline V gene sequence: CDR1 MDHEN, CDR2 SYDVKM. The CDR3 sequence is CASSFPRSREAYSYEQYF. Written as DNA, the CDR3 is TGTGCCAGCAGTTTTCCCCGGAGCAGGGAGGCTTACTCCTACGAGCAGTACTTC.

The chain combines TRBV24-1 with TRBJ2-2; D may be TRBD2 (5 bases). V lost 6 bases to trimming and J lost 1 base, with 14 bases between them. CDR3 length: 16 amino acids. Germline V gene data show CDR1 as KGHDR and CDR2 as SFDVKD. In DNA form, the CDR3 reads TGTGCCACCAGTTCCGGTTTAGCGATGAACACCGGGGAGCTGTTTTTT. It translates to CATSSGLAMNTGELFF.

This sequence joins TRBV4-1 and TRBJ2-3, with TRBD2 matching over 7 bases. This CDR3 region has 16 residues. J gave up 0 bases and V 4 bases, and 7 bases lay outside the gene matches. Germline CDR1 reads MGHRA; CDR2 reads YSYEKL. CDR3 DNA sequence: TGCGCCAGCAGCCTTACCCCTAGCGGTAGCACAGATACGCAGTATTTT. Its translation: CASSLTPSGSTDTQYF.

This rearrangement joins TRBV28 to TRBJ1-6, with 8 nucleotides matching TRBD1. This CDR3 is built from 13 residues. The V segment lost 10 bases and the J segment 7 bases; nucleotides outside the gene matches: 6. Looked up from germline, CDR1 is MDHEN and CDR2 is SYDVKM. CDR3 region: CATQGAWNSPLHF. The CDR3 DNA follows: TGTGCCACCCAGGGGGCTTGGAATTCACCCCTCCACTTT.

The rearrangement joins TRBV9 to TRBJ1-3, with D perhaps TRBD1 (5 bases). The germline CDR1 and CDR2 sequences are SGDLS and YYNGEE. V was cut by 3 bases and J by 4 bases, with 8 bases left in between. The CDR3 has 13 residues. The CDR3, as DNA: TGTGCCAGCAGCGCAGGGCCAGGAAACACCATATATTTT. It codes for CASSAGPGNTIYF.

The J gene is TRBJ2-1, the V gene TRBV10-2; 13 bases match TRBD2. The V segment lost 5 bases and the J segment 12 bases; nucleotides outside the gene matches: 13. The CDR3 sequence is 16 residues long. The germline gives CDR1 WSHSY, CDR2 SAAADI. The CDR3 bases are TGCGCCAGCAGTAGCGGGACTAGCGGGGCCTTTTTGAGGCAGTTCTTC. The encoded protein is CASSSGTSGAFLRQFF.

The chain links TRBV7-6 to TRBJ2-2; no definite D call. The germline gives CDR1 SGHVS, CDR2 FNYEAQ. This CDR3 contains 14 residues. Trimming took 1 base from V and 1 from J, leaving 4 bases between them. The CDR3 bases are TGTGCCAGCAGCTTAGTTAAGAACACCGGGGAGCTGTTTTTT. Its translation: CASSLVKNTGELFF.

The rearrangement joins TRBV7-9 to TRBJ2-1; 7 positions agree with TRBD2. The germline V gene encodes CDR1 SEHNR and CDR2 FQNEAQ (reference sequence). Losses at the gene ends were 5 bases for V and 4 bases for J; bases not matched to a gene: 8. This CDR3 region has 15 residues. CDR3 DNA sequence: TGTGCCAGCAGCCCCCCTTTCGGGGGGTACAATGAGCAGTTCTTC. As protein: CASSPPFGGYNEQFF. Based on the CDR3 plus reference TRBV7-9 and TRBJ2-1, the full variable domain is DTGVSQNPRHKITKRGQNVTFRCDPISEHNRLYWYRQTLGQGPEFLTYFQNEAQLEKSRLLSDRFSAERPKGSFSTLEIQRTEQGDSAMYLCASSPPFGGYNEQFFGPGTRLTVL.

The V gene is TRBV7-2, the J gene TRBJ2-7; a weak D match, TRBD1 (5 bases). The germline CDR1 and CDR2 sequences are SGHTA and FQGNSA. This CDR3 comprises 15 residues. Trimming stripped 5 bases from V and 0 bases from J, with 14 bases between. The CDR3 DNA sequence: TGTGCCAGCAGCATAGATCAGGGAAACTCCTACGAGCAGTACTTC. Its protein product is CASSIDQGNSYEQYF.